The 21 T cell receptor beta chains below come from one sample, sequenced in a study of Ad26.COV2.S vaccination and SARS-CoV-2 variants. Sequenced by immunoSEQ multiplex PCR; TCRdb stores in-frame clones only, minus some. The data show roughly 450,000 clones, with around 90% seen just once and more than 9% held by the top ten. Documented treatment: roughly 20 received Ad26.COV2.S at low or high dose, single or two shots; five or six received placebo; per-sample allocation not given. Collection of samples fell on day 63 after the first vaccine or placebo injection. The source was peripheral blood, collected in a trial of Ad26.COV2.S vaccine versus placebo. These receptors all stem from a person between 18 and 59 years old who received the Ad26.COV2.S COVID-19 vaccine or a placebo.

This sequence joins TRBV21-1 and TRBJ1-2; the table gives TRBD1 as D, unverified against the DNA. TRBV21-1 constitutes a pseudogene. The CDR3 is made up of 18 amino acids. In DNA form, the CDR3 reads TGTGCCAGCAGCAAAGATCAGGACAGGGTTTGGGGGAACTATGGCTACACCTTC. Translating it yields CASSKDQDRVWGNYGYTF.

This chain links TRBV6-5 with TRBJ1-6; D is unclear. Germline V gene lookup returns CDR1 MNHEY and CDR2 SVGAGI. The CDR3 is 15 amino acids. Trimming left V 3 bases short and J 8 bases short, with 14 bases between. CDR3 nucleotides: TGTGCCAGCAGTTATCAAGCATATGGAGATTCACCCCTCCACTTT. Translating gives CASSYQAYGDSPLHF.

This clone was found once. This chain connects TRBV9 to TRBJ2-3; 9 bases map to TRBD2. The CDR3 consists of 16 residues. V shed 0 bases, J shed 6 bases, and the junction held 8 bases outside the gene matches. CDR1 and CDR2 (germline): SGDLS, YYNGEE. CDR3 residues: CASSVEAGGPGDTQYF. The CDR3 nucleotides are TGTGCCAGCAGCGTAGAGGCGGGAGGGCCTGGGGATACGCAGTATTTT. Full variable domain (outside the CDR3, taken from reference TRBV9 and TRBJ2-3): DSGVTQTPKHLITATGQRVTLRCSPRSGDLSVYWYQQSLDQGLQFLIQYYNGEERAKGNILERFSAQQFPDLHSELNLSSLELGDSALYFCASSVEAGGPGDTQYFGPGTRLTVL.

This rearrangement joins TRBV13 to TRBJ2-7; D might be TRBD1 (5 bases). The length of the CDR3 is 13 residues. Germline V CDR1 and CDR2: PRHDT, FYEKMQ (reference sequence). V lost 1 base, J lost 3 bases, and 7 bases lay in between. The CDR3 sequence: CASSLEDNYEQYF. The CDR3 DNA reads TGTGCCAGCAGCTTAGAGGACAACTACGAGCAGTACTTC.

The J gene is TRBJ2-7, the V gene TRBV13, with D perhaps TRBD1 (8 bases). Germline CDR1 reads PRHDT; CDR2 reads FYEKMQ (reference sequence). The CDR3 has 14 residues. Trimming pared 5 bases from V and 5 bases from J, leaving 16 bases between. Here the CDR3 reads CASSVSGTGDEQYF. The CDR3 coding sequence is TGTGCCAGCAGCGTCAGCGGGACAGGAGACGAGCAGTACTTC.

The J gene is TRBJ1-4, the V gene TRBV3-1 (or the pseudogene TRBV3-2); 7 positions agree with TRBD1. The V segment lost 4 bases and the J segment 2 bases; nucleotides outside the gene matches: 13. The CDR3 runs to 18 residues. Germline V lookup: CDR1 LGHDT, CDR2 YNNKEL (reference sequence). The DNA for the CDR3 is TGTGCCAGCAGCCGACGCCTGACAGGGTCCGTTACTAATGAAAAACTGTTTTTT. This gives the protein CASSRRLTGSVTNEKLFF.

The CDR3, as DNA: TGTGCCAGTAGTAGAGACAACGGTGCAACTAATGAAAAACTGTTTTTT. Protein sequence: CASSRDNGATNEKLFF. The chain joins TRBV19 to TRBJ1-4; no definite D call. The CDR3 is 16 residues long. V lost 4 bases, J lost 0 bases, and 12 bases lay in between. The germline gives CDR1 LNHDA, CDR2 SQIVND (reference sequence).

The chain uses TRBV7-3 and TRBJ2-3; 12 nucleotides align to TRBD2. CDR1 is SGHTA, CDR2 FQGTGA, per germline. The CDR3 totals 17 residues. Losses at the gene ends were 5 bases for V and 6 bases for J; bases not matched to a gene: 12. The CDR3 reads CASSRLPSGRASDTQYF. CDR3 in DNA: TGTGCCAGCAGCCGCCTCCCTAGCGGGAGGGCCTCGGATACGCAGTATTTT.

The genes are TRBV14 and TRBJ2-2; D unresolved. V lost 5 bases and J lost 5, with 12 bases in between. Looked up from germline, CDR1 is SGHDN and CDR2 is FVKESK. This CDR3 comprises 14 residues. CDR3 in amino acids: CASSTTLFTGELFF. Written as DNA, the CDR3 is TGTGCCAGCAGCACAACGTTGTTTACCGGGGAGCTGTTTTTT.

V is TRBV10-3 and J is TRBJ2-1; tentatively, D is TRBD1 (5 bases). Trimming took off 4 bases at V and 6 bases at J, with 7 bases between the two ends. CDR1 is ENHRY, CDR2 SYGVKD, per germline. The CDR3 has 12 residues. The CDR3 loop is CAISGQINEQFF. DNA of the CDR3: TGTGCCATCAGTGGACAGATCAATGAGCAGTTCTTC.

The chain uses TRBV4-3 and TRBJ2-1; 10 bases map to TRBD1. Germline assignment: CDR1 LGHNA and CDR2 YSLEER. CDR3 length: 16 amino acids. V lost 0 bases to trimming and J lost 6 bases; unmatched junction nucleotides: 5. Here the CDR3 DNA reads TGCGCCAGCAGCCAAGAGTCCGGGACAGGGGTCAATGAGCAGTTCTTC. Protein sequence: CASSQESGTGVNEQFF.

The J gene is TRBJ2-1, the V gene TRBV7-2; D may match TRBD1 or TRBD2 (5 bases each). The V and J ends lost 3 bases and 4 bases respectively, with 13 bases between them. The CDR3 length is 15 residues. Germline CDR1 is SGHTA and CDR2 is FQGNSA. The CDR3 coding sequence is TGTGCCAGCAGCTTGGATGGGACGGATTACAATGAGCAGTTCTTC. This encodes CASSLDGTDYNEQFF. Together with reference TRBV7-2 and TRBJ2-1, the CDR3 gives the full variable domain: GAGVSQSPSNKVTEKGKDVELRCDPISGHTALYWYRQSLGQGLEFLIYFQGNSAPDKSGLPSDRFSAERTGGSVSTLTIQRTQQEDSAVYLCASSLDGTDYNEQFFGPGTRLTVL.

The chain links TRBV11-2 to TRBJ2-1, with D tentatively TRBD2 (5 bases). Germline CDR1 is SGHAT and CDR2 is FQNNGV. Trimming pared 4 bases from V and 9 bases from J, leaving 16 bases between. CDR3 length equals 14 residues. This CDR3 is CASSSPRDRGEQFF. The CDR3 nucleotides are TGTGCCAGCAGCTCCCCGAGGGATCGCGGTGAGCAGTTCTTC.

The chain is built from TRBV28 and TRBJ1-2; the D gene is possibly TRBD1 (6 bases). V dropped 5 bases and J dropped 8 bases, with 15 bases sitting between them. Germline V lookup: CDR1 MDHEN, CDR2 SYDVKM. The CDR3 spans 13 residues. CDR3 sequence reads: CASSKWGAQGYTF. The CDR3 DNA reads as TGTGCCAGCAGTAAATGGGGGGCTCAGGGCTACACCTTC.

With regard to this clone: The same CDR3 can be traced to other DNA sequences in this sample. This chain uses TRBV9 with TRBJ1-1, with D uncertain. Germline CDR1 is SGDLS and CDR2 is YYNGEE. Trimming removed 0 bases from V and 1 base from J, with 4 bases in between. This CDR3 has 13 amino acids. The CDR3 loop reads CASSVGWNTEAFF. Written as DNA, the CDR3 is TGTGCCAGCAGCGTAGGGTGGAACACTGAAGCTTTCTTT.

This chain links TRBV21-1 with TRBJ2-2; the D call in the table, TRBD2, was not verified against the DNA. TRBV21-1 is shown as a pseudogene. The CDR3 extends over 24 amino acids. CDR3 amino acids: CASSKKIGLAVRPAGAVSTGELFF. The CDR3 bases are TGTGCCAGCAGCAAAAAAATCGGTCTGGCGGTGCGACCAGCGGGAGCGGTCAGCACCGGGGAGCTGTTTTTT.

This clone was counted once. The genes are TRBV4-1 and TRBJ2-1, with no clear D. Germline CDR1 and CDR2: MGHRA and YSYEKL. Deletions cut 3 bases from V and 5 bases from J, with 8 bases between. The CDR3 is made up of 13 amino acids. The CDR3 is CASSQAQDNEQFF. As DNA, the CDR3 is TGCGCCAGCAGCCAGGCTCAAGACAATGAGCAGTTCTTC.

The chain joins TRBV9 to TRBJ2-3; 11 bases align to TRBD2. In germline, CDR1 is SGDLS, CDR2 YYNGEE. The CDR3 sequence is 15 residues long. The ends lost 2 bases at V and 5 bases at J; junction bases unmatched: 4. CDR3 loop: CASSVLAGGVDTQYF. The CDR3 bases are TGTGCCAGCAGCGTCCTAGCGGGAGGTGTAGATACGCAGTATTTT.

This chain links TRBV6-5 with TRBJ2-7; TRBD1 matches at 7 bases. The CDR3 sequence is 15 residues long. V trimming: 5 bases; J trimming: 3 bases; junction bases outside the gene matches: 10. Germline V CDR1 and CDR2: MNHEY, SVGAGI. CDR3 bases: TGTGCCAGCAGTCGGACCGGGACAGCCATCTACGAGCAGTACTTC. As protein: CASSRTGTAIYEQYF.

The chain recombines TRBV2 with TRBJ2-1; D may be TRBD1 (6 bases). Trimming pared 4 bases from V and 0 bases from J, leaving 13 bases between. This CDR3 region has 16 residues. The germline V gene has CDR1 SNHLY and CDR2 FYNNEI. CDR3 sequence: CASSVTGRSSYNEQFF. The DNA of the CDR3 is TGTGCCAGCAGTGTGACAGGTAGGAGCTCCTACAATGAGCAGTTCTTC.

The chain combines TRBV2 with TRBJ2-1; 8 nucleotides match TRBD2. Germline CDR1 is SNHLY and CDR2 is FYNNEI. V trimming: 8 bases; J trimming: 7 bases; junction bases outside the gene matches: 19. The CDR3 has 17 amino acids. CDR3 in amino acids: CASFPSGLSGGRNEQFF. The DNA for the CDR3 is TGTGCCAGCTTTCCTAGCGGGCTCAGTGGGGGGAGAAATGAGCAGTTCTTC.